The entry below gives a single T cell receptor beta chain sequence along with its context. The antigen remains undetermined. At the DNA level, this CDR3 is encoded by other sequences in the same sample as well. The data were obtained in a study of shared clonotypes between healthy human individuals. Study-wide context: Each donor contributed plates that comprised three CD4 naive, three CD4 memory, two CD8 naive and one CD8 memory. The study, taken as a whole, reports: Roughly 4.7% was the fraction of naive CD4 clonotypes found shared across a few donors.

V shed 5 bases and J shed 0 bases, with 10 bases lying between them. This CDR3 spans 15 amino acids. Germline CDR1 is MDHEN and CDR2 is SYDVKM. The authors loaded approximately 220 ng DNA, around 30,000 T cell genomes, into sorted-subset replicate PCRs. In the authors' methods: ImmunoSEQ supplied junction-only sequences lacking quality scores, so filtering was different. The repertoire was sequenced with immunoSEQ multiplex PCR; TCRdb's copy has only in-frame clones and lacks some. V and J calls plus clone size are reproduced from that table; the DNA served to infer D and trimming. The sample includes some 1,400,000 clones, around 97% of them seen just once.

This receptor was identified in a young man in good health. The sample consisted of naive CD4+ T cells sorted from blood. Subset meaning: CD45RA+ positively selected. The chain has TRBV28 and TRBJ2-2; either TRBD1 or TRBD2 may fit D (5 bases each). The CDR3 bases are TGTGCCAGCAGTCCCGGGACGACGAACACCGGGGAGCTGTTTTTT. It codes for CASSPGTTNTGELFF.